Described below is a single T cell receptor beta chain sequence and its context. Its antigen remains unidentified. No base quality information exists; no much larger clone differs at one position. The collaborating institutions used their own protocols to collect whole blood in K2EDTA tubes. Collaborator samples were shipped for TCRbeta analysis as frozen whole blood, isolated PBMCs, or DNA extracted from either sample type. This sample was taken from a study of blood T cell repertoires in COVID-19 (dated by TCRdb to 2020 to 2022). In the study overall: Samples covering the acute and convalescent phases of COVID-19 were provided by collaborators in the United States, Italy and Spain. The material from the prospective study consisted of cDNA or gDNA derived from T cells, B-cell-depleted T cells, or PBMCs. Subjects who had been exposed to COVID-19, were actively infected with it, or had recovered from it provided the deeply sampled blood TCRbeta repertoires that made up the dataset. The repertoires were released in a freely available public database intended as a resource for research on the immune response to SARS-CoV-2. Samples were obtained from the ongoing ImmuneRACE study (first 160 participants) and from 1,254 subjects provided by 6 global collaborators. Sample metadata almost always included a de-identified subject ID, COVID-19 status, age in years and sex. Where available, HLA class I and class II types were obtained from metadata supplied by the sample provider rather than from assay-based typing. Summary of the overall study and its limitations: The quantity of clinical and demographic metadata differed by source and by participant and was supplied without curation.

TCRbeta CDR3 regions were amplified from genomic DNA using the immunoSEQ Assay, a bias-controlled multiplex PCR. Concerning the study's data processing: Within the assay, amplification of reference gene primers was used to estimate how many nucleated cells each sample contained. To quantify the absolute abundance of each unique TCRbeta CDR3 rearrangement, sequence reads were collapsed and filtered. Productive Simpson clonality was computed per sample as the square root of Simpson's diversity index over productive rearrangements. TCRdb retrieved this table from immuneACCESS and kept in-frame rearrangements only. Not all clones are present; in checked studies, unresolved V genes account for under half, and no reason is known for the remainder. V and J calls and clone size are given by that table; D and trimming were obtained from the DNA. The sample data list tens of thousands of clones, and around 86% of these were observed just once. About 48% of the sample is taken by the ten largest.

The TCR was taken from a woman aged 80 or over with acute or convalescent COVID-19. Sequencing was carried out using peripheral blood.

The CDR3 reads CASSRTGSSGANVLTF. The nucleotide sequence reads as follows: TGTGCCAGCAGTCGGACAGGCAGCTCTGGGGCCAACGTCCTGACTTTC. The sequence is built from TRBV6-4 and TRBJ2-6; 7 central bases correspond to TRBD1. V ends up 5 bases short and J 0 bases short, with an unmatched junction base count of 4. The CDR1 and CDR2 encoded by the germline V gene are MRHNA and SNTAGT. The CDR3 contains 16 residues, cysteine and phenylalanine counted. The entry retains the CDR3 DNA only, 48 bases that are in frame from base 1.